Reported below is one T cell receptor (beta chain). Its cognate antigen is unknown. The record originates from a study of graft-versus-host responses after intestinal transplantation. About the study: Every one of the recipients received anti-thymocyte globulin induction and afterwards took tacrolimus and steroids for around 3 years.

Study-wide results and limits: An association linked early post-transplant HvG declines with peak circulating GvH clone levels. GvH clones appeared in recipient marrow, some first in ileum or blood.

Produced via immunoSEQ multiplex PCR; TCRdb's table is partial and in-frame only. The sample includes around 7,400 clones, about 70% seen only once; the top ten take roughly 21%. Processed graft tissue released its intraepithelial and lamina propria lymphocytes. This sequence originates from a human patient who received an intestinal transplant, so some T cells may come from the graft donor. Source: ileum tissue, taken 230 to 240 days after intestinal transplantation.

The CDR3 sequence is CASSLVTGGHEQFF. The CDR3 coding sequence is TGTGCCAGCTCACTGGTGACAGGGGGCCATGAGCAGTTCTTC. The V gene is TRBV6-5, the J gene TRBJ2-1; 10 positions match TRBD1. CDR1 is MNHEY and CDR2 is SVGAGI in the germline V gene. V lost 8 bases to trimming and J lost 8 bases; unmatched junction nucleotides: 9. This CDR3 is 14 amino acids long.